A selection of T cell receptor beta chains follows, all from one sample in a study of control samples from healthy donors and cancer patients. TCRdb's table, derived via immunoSEQ multiplex PCR, lists solely in-frame clones and lacks some. The sample holds 150,000 to 200,000 clones, more than 85% seen once. The sequencing sample was made of blood. The receptors were sampled from a woman in her forties in good health. CDR3s include the opening cysteine and the closing phenylalanine or tryptophan. A D gene is named only where the DNA matches it firmly. Clone size is given for some rows only: seen once, a few or many times, or a class if the clone is expanded.

abundance	v_gene	d_gene	j_gene	CDR3nt	CDR3aa
NA	TRBV10-2	NA	TRBJ2-7	TGCGCCAGCAGTCTCAGGGGATCCTACGAGCAGTACTTC	CASSLRGSYEQYF
NA	TRBV6-1	NA	TRBJ2-5	TGTGCCAGCAGTGGGTTGGCGGGGACAGTAAACCAAGAGACCCAGTACTTC	CASSGLAGTVNQETQYF
NA	TRBV5-1	TRBD2	TRBJ2-1	TGCGCCAGCAAACTAGCCGGGGGGAATGAGCAGTTCTTC	CASKLAGGNEQFF
NA	TRBV5-1	NA	TRBJ1-4	TGCGCCAGCAGCTTGGAAGGACAGCGGCTGTTTTTT	CASSLEGQRLFF
NA	TRBV7-9	NA	TRBJ1-1	TGTGCCAGCAGCTTAGTTACAGGGCCGAACACTGAAGCTTTCTTT	CASSLVTGPNTEAFF
NA	TRBV11-2	NA	TRBJ2-2	TGTGCCAGCCCACACCTGGGGGGGCGGGGGAGCGGGGAGCTGTTTTTT	CASPHLGGRGSGELFF
NA	TRBV5-4	TRBD1	TRBJ1-1	TGTGCCAGCAGCTTACGAGGGGGCTTGAACACTGAAGCTTTCTTT	CASSLRGGLNTEAFF
once	TRBV5-6	NA	TRBJ2-3	TGTGCCAGGACTACGCAGTATTTT	CARTTQYF
NA	TRBV5-1	NA	TRBJ1-1	TGCGCCAGCAGATCGGGGGGTATGATCACTGAAGCTTTCTTT	CASRSGGMITEAFF
NA	TRBV27	NA	TRBJ2-6	TGTGCCAGCAGTTATTTGGGGCCCAACTCTGGGGCCAACGTCCTGACTTTC	CASSYLGPNSGANVLTF
NA	TRBV12-3/TRBV12-4	NA	TRBJ2-1	TGTGCCAGCGGGGGCGGCTACAATGAGCAGTTCTTC	CASGGGYNEQFF
NA	TRBV5-4	NA	TRBJ1-1	TGTGCCAGCAGCTTTCTGGGGACTGGGGAAGCTTTCTTT	CASSFLGTGEAFF
NA	TRBV5-8	NA	TRBJ2-2	TGTGCCAGCAGCTTACAGGGTGTCGCCGGGGAGCTGTTTTTT	CASSLQGVAGELFF
NA	TRBV6-5	NA	TRBJ1-1	TGTGCCGGGTCTCCCTGGGGTCTTAACACTGAAGCTTTCTTT	CAGSPWGLNTEAFF
NA	TRBV2	NA	TRBJ2-5	TGTGCCAGCAGTCAGGACTCGGGCCAAGAGACCCAGTACTTC	CASSQDSGQETQYF
once	TRBV19	NA	TRBJ1-5	TGTGCCAGTAGTATAGGTAAAGGGAGCAATCAGCCCCAGCATTTT	CASSIGKGSNQPQHF
NA	TRBV5-4	NA	TRBJ2-4	TGTGCCAGCAGCACCGGACAGCTAGCCAAAAACATTCAGTACTTC	CASSTGQLAKNIQYF
NA	TRBV5-4	TRBD2	TRBJ2-1	TGTGCCAGCAGCTTGACTAGCGGGGGGCAAACCCCTGAGCAGTTCTTC	CASSLTSGGQTPEQFF
NA	TRBV4-2	TRBD1	TRBJ2-7	TGTGCCAGCAGCCTCTCCGGGACAGGGTCCTACGAGCAGTACTTC	CASSLSGTGSYEQYF